Each of the 18 T cell receptor beta chains below was sequenced from the same sample in a study of blood T cell repertoires in COVID-19. The table came from immunoSEQ multiplex PCR; TCRdb's copy has only in-frame clones and leaves some out. This repertoire shows about 110,000 clones, about two thirds found once; its top ten account for less than 2%. Input material: peripheral blood. The receptors derive from a woman between 40 and 55 years old with acute or convalescent COVID-19.

In its sample, this clone was seen a few times. The chain has TRBV2 and TRBJ2-5, with 10 bases identical to TRBD1. Losses at the gene ends were 7 bases for V and 5 bases for J; bases not matched to a gene: 7. The CDR3 totals 14 residues. Germline loops: CDR1 SNHLY, CDR2 FYNNEI. CDR3 in amino acids: CASTRQGAYETQYF. CDR3 DNA sequence: TGTGCCAGCACAAGACAGGGGGCTTATGAGACCCAGTACTTC.

Only a few counts were recorded for this clone. The CDR3 here is CASGGAGFWAKNIQYF. CDR3 DNA sequence: TGTGCCAGCGGGGGGGCCGGTTTTTGGGCCAAAAACATTCAGTACTTC. The rearrangement links TRBV2 to TRBJ2-4; D perhaps matches TRBD2 (7 bases). V shed 8 bases and J shed 1 base, with 18 bases lying between them. The CDR3 has 16 amino acids. CDR1 is SNHLY and CDR2 is FYNNEI in the germline V gene.

The chain recombines TRBV6-5 with TRBJ2-3, with D possibly TRBD2 on 5 matching bases. Trimming stripped 5 bases from V and 3 bases from J, with 9 bases between. The CDR3 covers 13 residues. CDR1 and CDR2 (germline): MNHEY, SVGAGI. In DNA form, the CDR3 reads TGTGCCAGCAGTAACCGGGAAACAGATACGCAGTATTTT. The encoded protein is CASSNRETDTQYF.

The rearrangement uses TRBV11-1 and TRBJ1-5; 9 bases line up with TRBD1. The trim removed 5 bases at V and 6 bases at J, leaving 8 bases unmatched. CDR3 length: 15 residues. Germline assignment: CDR1 SGHAT and CDR2 FQDESV (reference sequence). CDR3 protein: CASSLTGTGPQPQHF. For the CDR3, the DNA is TGTGCCAGCAGCCTGACCGGGACAGGGCCTCAGCCCCAGCATTTT.

The chain links TRBV3-1 (or the pseudogene TRBV3-2) to TRBJ2-5; TRBD2 aligns across 13 bases. J gave up 5 bases and V 1 base, and 7 bases lay outside the gene matches. Germline CDR1 and CDR2: LGHDT and YNNKEL (reference sequence). This CDR3 is built from 17 residues. The CDR3 is CASSQGAGTSGVETQYF. For the CDR3, the DNA is TGTGCCAGCAGCCAAGGGGCCGGGACTAGCGGGGTTGAGACCCAGTACTTC.

This clone came up a few times. The rearrangement uses TRBV6-5 and TRBJ2-7; 9 nucleotides match TRBD1. V gave up 6 bases and J gave up 7 bases; unmatched junction bases: 10. CDR3 size: 14 residues. CDR1 MNHEY and CDR2 SVGAGI come from the germline V gene. The CDR3 DNA follows: TGTGCCAGCAGGAGGGACAGGGCCATCGGGGAGCAGTACTTC. This translates into CASRRDRAIGEQYF.

The chain uses TRBV3-1 (or the pseudogene TRBV3-2) and TRBJ1-6, with 8 bases aligning to TRBD1. Trimming removed 3 bases from V and 10 bases from J; junction bases left unmatched: 11. Germline V gene lookup returns CDR1 LGHDT and CDR2 YNNKEL (reference sequence). The CDR3 length is 16 residues. CDR3 nucleotide sequence: TGTGCCAGCAGCCAGGGAACCGGGACAGGCTCCTCACCCCTCCACTTT. This sequence encodes CASSQGTGTGSSPLHF.

This clone was recorded a few times. V gene TRBV29-1 combines with J gene TRBJ1-1, with a weak D call TRBD1 (5 bases). The CDR3 runs to 14 residues. Germline loops: CDR1 SQVTM, CDR2 ANQGSEA. V was clipped by 4 bases and J by 4 bases, with 16 bases between them. The DNA of the CDR3 is TGCAGCGTTGTTGGGAGGGCGGGGGGCACTGAAGCTTTCTTT. Its protein is CSVVGRAGGTEAFF.

V and J are TRBV7-2 and TRBJ2-3, with 8 bases that match TRBD2. Germline V lookup: CDR1 SGHTA, CDR2 FQGNSA. There are 17 residues in the CDR3. The junction had 12 bases not matched to a gene; V was cut back by 3 bases and J by 4 bases. CDR3 sequence reads: CASSFGAAGGVADTQYF. CDR3 nucleotide sequence: TGTGCCAGCAGCTTCGGGGCCGCGGGGGGTGTGGCAGATACGCAGTATTTT.

In regard to this clone: One end of the junction does not line up with germline, which may come from a read error. The rearrangement uses TRBV12-3 or TRBV12-4 and TRBJ1-2; D is possibly TRBD1 (5 bases). This CDR3 contains 13 residues. The CDR3 protein is CASSSGGGYSYTF. In nucleotides, the CDR3 is TGTGCCAGCAGTTCGGGGGGAGGCTATAGCTACACCTTC.

The rearrangement uses TRBV3-1 (or the pseudogene TRBV3-2) and TRBJ2-5; a weak D match, TRBD1 (6 bases). The V gene's germline CDR1 is LGHDT and CDR2 YNNKEL (reference sequence). The germline V and J ends were trimmed by 2 bases and 5 bases, with 15 bases remaining between them. CDR3 size: 15 residues. In nucleotides, the CDR3 is TGTGCCAGCAGCCAATCATTTGCAGGGGAGGAGACCCAGTACTTC. This gives the protein CASSQSFAGEETQYF.

The chain combines TRBV30 with TRBJ1-6; 8 positions match TRBD1. The CDR3 runs 14 residues. Per the germline V gene, CDR1 is GTSNPN and CDR2 is SVGIG (reference sequence). Trimming took 3 bases from V and 10 from J; bases not matched to a gene: 8. The CDR3 bases are TGTGCCTGGAGCAGGGGGCAGGGGGAATCACCCCTCCACTTT. Its protein product is CAWSRGQGESPLHF.

The chain uses TRBV5-6 and TRBJ1-6; 9 bases are a match to TRBD1. After removal of 4 bases from V and 8 bases from J, the junction contained 13 bases not matched to a gene. The CDR3 length is 17 residues. Germline V gene data show CDR1 as SGHDT and CDR2 as YYEEEE. The CDR3 here is CASSMTGAGTGYSPLHF. In nucleotides, the CDR3 is TGTGCCAGCAGCATGACCGGAGCTGGGACAGGGTATTCACCCCTCCACTTT. The full variable domain, rest sourced from reference TRBV5-6 and TRBJ1-6, is DAGVTQSPTHLIKTRGQQVTLRCSPKSGHDTVSWYQQALGQGPQFIFQYYEEEERQRGNFPDRFSGHQFPNYSSELNVNALLLGDSALYLCASSMTGAGTGYSPLHFGNGTRLTVT.

This chain joins TRBV30 and TRBJ1-2; D remains unclear. The germline gives CDR1 GTSNPN, CDR2 SVGIG (reference sequence). V was shortened by 0 bases and J by 7 bases, with 12 bases between the two germline ends. The CDR3 spans 13 residues. CDR3 bases: TGTGCCTGGAGTGTACTTGAGGGTGGTGGCTACACCTTC. It yields the protein CAWSVLEGGGYTF.

This chain connects TRBV19 to TRBJ2-2; 10 nucleotides match TRBD1. The CDR3 sequence is 13 residues long. Losses at the gene ends were 8 bases for V and 4 bases for J; bases not matched to a gene: 1. Germline V CDR1 and CDR2: LNHDA, SQIVND (reference sequence). The CDR3 spells CASRDRGTGELFF. The CDR3 DNA sequence: TGTGCCAGTCGGGACAGGGGCACCGGGGAGCTGTTTTTT.

With regard to this clone: Other DNA sequences in this sample translate to the same CDR3. This chain links TRBV12-3 or TRBV12-4 with TRBJ1-1; no clear D. This CDR3 has 12 residues. The germline V and J ends were trimmed by 3 bases and 2 bases, with 4 bases remaining between them. The CDR3 DNA is TGTGCCAGCAGTTTTGGCAACACTGAAGCTTTCTTT. Its protein is CASSFGNTEAFF.

The chain recombines TRBV6-1 with TRBJ1-6, with D perhaps matching TRBD1 (5 bases). The germline CDR1 and CDR2 sequences are MNHNS and SASEGT. There are 13 residues in the CDR3. Trimming took off 3 bases at V and 9 bases at J, with 9 bases between the two ends. The CDR3 DNA reads as TGTGCCAGCAGTGATACAAGGGGTTCACCCCTCCACTTT. As protein: CASSDTRGSPLHF.

The V and J genes are TRBV5-1 and TRBJ2-1; D may be TRBD2 (5 bases). This CDR3 contains 13 residues. The germline gives CDR1 SGHRS, CDR2 YFSETQ. V lost 2 bases, J lost 8 bases, and 11 bases lay in between. The CDR3 here is CASSFKGSDEQFF. The CDR3 bases are TGCGCCAGCAGCTTCAAAGGGAGCGATGAGCAGTTCTTC.